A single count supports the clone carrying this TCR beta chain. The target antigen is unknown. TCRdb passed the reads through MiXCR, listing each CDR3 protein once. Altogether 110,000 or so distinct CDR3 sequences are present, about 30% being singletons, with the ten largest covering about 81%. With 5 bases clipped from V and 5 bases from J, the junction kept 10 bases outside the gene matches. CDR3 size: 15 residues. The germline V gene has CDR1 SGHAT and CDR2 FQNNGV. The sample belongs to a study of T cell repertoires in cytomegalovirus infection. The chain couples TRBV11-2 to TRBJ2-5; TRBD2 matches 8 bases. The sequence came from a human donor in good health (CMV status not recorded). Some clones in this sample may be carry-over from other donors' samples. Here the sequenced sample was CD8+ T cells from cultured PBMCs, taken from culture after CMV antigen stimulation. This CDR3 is CASSPGGGPGETQYF. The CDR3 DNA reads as TGTGCCAGCAGCCCCGGGGGGGGGCCTGGGGAGACCCAGTACTTC.